The 11 T cell receptor beta chains reported below all come from one sample, sequenced in a study of graft-versus-host responses after intestinal transplantation. Using immunoSEQ multiplex PCR, the repertoire was profiled, and TCRdb retains in-frame clones only, with some absent. This table has some 70,000 clones, over 85% appearing once. The input for sequencing was bone marrow, taken almost 750 days after intestinal transplantation. The receptors were gathered from a human patient who received an intestinal transplant, so some T cells may come from the graft donor.

V usage is TRBV28 and J usage is TRBJ2-3; a weak D match, TRBD2 (6 bases). Germline V CDR1 and CDR2: MDHEN, SYDVKM. The CDR3 is 15 residues long. Trimming cost V 5 bases and J 5 bases, with 17 bases left between them. This chain's CDR3 is CASSMITGAGDTQYF. Written as DNA, the CDR3 is TGTGCCAGCAGTATGATTACGGGAGCGGGAGATACGCAGTATTTT.

The chain carries TRBV4-2 and TRBJ2-7; D not resolved. Trimming removed 0 bases from V and 0 bases from J, with 12 bases in between. The CDR3 covers 16 residues. The germline CDR1 and CDR2 sequences are LGHNA and YNFKEQ. The CDR3 region is CASSQEEWKGSYEQYF. The CDR3 bases are TGTGCCAGCAGCCAAGAGGAATGGAAGGGCTCCTACGAGCAGTACTTC.

The chain recombines TRBV5-1 with TRBJ2-2; 9 bases are shared with TRBD1. This CDR3 region has 16 residues. V lost 3 bases and J lost 5; bases outside the gene matches: 8. From germline, CDR1 is SGHRS and CDR2 YFSETQ. The CDR3 nucleotides read TGCGCCAGCAGCTCCCCGAACAGGGGGCTAACCGGGGAGCTGTTTTTT. The encoded protein is CASSSPNRGLTGELFF.

This chain connects TRBV6-5 to TRBJ2-5, with D possibly being TRBD2 (5 bases). The DNA end is more similar to TRBJ2-7, so the J call may be wrong. CDR1 is MNHEY, CDR2 SVGAGI, per germline. This CDR3 is 13 amino acids long. The chain's CDR3 is CASKEVCCYEQYF. The CDR3 nucleotides are TGTGCCAGCAAGGAGGTGTGCTGCTACGAGCAGTACTTC.

In DNA, the CDR3 is TGTGCCAGTAGTAAGTACAACCTGGGACAGCAAGAGACCCAGTACTTC. Amino acids: CASSKYNLGQQETQYF. The chain combines TRBV19 with TRBJ2-5, with 7 positions matching TRBD1. V gave up 4 bases and J gave up 2 bases; unmatched junction bases: 10. Germline V gives CDR1 LNHDA, CDR2 SQIVND (reference sequence). The CDR3 runs 16 residues.

CDR3 sequence (DNA): TGTGCCAGCAGCTCCGGGACAGACTCCTACGAGCAGTACTTC. Protein product: CASSSGTDSYEQYF. The chain has TRBV7-9 and TRBJ2-7, with 7 bases that match TRBD1. This CDR3 spans 14 amino acids. Trimming at V came to 4 bases and at J to 0 bases, leaving 3 bases not matched to a gene. Per germline, CDR1 SEHNR and CDR2 FQNEAQ (reference sequence). The full variable domain, its missing parts supplied by reference TRBV7-9 and TRBJ2-7, is DTGVSQNPRHKITKRGQNVTFRCDPISEHNRLYWYRQTLGQGPEFLTYFQNEAQLEKSRLLSDRFSAERPKGSFSTLEIQRTEQGDSAMYLCASSSGTDSYEQYFGPGTRLTVT.

This chain connects TRBV5-1 to TRBJ2-5, with D possibly TRBD1 on 5 matching bases. The CDR3 spans 13 residues. From germline, CDR1 is SGHRS and CDR2 YFSETQ. Trimming took off 7 bases at V and 5 bases at J, with 15 bases between the two ends. CDR3 DNA sequence: TGCGCCAGCCGTTCAGGGCCGCGGGAGACCCAGTACTTC. It is translated as CASRSGPRETQYF.

The chain couples TRBV5-5 to TRBJ1-5, with 7 bases aligning to TRBD1. Per germline, CDR1 SGHKS and CDR2 YYEKEE (reference sequence). This CDR3 is built from 16 residues. The ends lost 4 bases at V and 5 bases at J; junction bases unmatched: 12. The CDR3 region is CASSPNQGGVDQPQHF. The CDR3 DNA reads as TGTGCCAGCAGCCCCAACCAGGGGGGGGTGGATCAGCCCCAGCATTTT.

The chain couples TRBV7-3 to TRBJ2-7; D is ambiguous. This CDR3 has 14 amino acids. Germline CDR1 SGHTA, CDR2 FQGTGA. Trimming left V 2 bases short and J 2 bases short, with 10 bases between. CDR3 bases: TGTGCCAGCAGCTTATACTCAAATCCCTACGAGCAGTACTTC. It specifies CASSLYSNPYEQYF.

This clone was recorded once. The chain uses TRBV7-9 and TRBJ2-2; D gene uncertain. Trimming stripped 6 bases from V and 6 bases from J, with 11 bases between. Germline loops: CDR1 SEHNR, CDR2 FQNEAQ (reference sequence). The CDR3 loop spans 13 amino acids. CDR3 region: CASRSVGPGELFF. CDR3 in DNA: TGTGCCAGCAGGTCGGTGGGTCCCGGGGAGCTGTTTTTT. Complete variable domain (other parts from reference TRBV7-9 and TRBJ2-2): DTGVSQNPRHKITKRGQNVTFRCDPISEHNRLYWYRQTLGQGPEFLTYFQNEAQLEKSRLLSDRFSAERPKGSFSTLEIQRTEQGDSAMYLCASRSVGPGELFFGEGSRLTVL.

This chain joins TRBV11-1 and TRBJ2-2, with 7 bases fitting TRBD1. The CDR3 extends over 16 amino acids. The germline V gene encodes CDR1 SGHAT and CDR2 FQDESV (reference sequence). V dropped 5 bases and J dropped 3; count of bases not matched to a gene: 9. The CDR3 protein is CASSVQPGGDTGELFF. The CDR3 coding sequence is TGTGCCAGCAGCGTCCAACCAGGGGGAGACACCGGGGAGCTGTTTTTT.